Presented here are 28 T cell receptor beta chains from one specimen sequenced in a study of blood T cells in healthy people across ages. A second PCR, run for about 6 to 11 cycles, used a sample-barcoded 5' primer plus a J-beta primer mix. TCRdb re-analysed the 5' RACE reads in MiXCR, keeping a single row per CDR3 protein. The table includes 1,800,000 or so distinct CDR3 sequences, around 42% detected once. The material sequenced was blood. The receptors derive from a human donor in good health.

The CDR3 sequence: CASSLASAEAFF. CDR3 coding DNA: TGTGCCAGCAGTTTAGCGTCAGCAGAAGCTTTCTTT. V usage is TRBV12-3 or TRBV12-4 and J usage is TRBJ1-1; D gene unclear. CDR3 length equals 12 residues. Trimming shortened V by 0 bases and J by 8 bases, and 7 bases separated the two germline ends.

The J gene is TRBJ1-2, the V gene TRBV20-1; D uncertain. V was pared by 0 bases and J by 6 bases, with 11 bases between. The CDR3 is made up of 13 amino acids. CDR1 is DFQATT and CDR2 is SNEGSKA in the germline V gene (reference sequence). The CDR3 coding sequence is TGCAGTGCTAGAGATTCGGCCGCTCATGGCTACACCTTC. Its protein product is CSARDSAAHGYTF.

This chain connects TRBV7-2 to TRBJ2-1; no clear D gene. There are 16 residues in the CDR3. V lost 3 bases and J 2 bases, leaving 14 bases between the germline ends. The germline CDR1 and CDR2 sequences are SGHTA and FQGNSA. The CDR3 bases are TGTGCCAGCAGCTTGGCGCTCTTTAGAACCTACAATGAGCAGTTCTTC. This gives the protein CASSLALFRTYNEQFF.

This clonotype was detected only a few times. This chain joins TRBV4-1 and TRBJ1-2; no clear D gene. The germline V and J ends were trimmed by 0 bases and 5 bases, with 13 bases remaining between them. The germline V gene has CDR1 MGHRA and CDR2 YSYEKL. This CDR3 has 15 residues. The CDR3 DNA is TGCGCCAGCAGCCAAGAATCCCCGGCGGGGTATGGCTACACCTTC. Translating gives CASSQESPAGYGYTF.

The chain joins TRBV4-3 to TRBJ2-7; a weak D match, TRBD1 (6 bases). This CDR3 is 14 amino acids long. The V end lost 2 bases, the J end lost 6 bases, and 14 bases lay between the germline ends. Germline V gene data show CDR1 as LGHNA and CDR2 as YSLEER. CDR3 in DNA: TGCGCCAGCAGCCAAAACAGGGACCGCTCCGAGCAGTACTTC. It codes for CASSQNRDRSEQYF.

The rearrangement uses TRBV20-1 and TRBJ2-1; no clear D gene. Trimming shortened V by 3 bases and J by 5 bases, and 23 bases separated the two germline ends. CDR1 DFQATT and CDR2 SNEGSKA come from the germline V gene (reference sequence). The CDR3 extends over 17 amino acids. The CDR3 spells CSASKARLQYPHNEQFF. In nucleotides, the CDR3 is TGCAGTGCTAGCAAAGCGCGGCTTCAGTATCCCCACAATGAGCAGTTCTTC.

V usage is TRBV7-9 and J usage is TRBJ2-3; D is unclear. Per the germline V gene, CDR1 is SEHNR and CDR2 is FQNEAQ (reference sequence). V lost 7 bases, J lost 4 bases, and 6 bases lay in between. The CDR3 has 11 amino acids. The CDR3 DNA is TGTGCCAGCACATATGCAGATACGCAGTATTTT. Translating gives CASTYADTQYF.

CDR3 nucleotide sequence: TGTGCCAGCAGTTATCTGGCGGGGGGGTGGAAAGAGACCCAGTACTTC. This translates into CASSYLAGGWKETQYF. J is TRBJ2-5 and V is TRBV6-5; 9 bases line up with TRBD2. Germline-derived CDR1 and CDR2 are MNHEY and SVGAGI. Unmatched junction bases numbered 8, after V lost 3 bases and J lost 3 bases. This CDR3 region has 16 residues.

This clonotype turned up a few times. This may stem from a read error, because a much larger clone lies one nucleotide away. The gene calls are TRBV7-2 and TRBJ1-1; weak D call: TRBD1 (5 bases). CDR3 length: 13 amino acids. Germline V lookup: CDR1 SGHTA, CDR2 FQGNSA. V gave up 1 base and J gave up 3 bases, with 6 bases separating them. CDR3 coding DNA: TGTGCCAGCAGCTTAGGGGACCACACTGAAGCTTTCTTT. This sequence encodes CASSLGDHTEAFF.

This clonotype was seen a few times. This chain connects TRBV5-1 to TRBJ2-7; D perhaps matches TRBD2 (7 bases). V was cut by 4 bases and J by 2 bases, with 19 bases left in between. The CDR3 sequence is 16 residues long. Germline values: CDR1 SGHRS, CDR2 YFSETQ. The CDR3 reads CASSLTRGLEAYEQYF. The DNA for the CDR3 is TGCGCCAGCAGCCTCACGCGGGGGCTCGAGGCCTACGAGCAGTACTTC.

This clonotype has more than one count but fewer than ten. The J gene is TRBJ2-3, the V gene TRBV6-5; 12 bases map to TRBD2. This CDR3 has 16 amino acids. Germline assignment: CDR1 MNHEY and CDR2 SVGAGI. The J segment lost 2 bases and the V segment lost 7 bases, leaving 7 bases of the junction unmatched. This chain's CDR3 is CASTTGTSGFTDTQYF. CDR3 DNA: TGTGCCAGCACCACAGGGACTAGCGGGTTCACAGATACGCAGTATTTT.

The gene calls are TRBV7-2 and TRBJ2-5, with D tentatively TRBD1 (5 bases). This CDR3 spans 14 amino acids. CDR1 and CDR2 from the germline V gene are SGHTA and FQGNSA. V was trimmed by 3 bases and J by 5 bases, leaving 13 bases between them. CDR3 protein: CASSFRGMRETQYF. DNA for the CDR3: TGTGCCAGCAGCTTTAGGGGTATGAGGGAGACCCAGTACTTC.

As DNA, the CDR3 is TGCGCCAGCAGCCACATACAGGGTAACACTGAAGCTTTCTTT. Translation: CASSHIQGNTEAFF. The chain joins TRBV4-3 to TRBJ1-1; maybe TRBD1 (6 bases). Germline V gene data show CDR1 as LGHNA and CDR2 as YSLEER. V was pared by 3 bases and J by 2 bases, with 10 bases between. The CDR3 contains 14 residues.

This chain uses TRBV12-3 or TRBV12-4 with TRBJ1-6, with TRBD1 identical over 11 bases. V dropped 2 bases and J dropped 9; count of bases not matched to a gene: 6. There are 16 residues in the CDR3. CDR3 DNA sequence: TGTGCCAGCAGTTTAACGCGGACAGGGGGCTTTTCACCCCTCCACTTT. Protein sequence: CASSLTRTGGFSPLHF.

The CDR3, as DNA: TGTGCCAGCAGCTTAGCGGGGGGCTTATCTAGCACAGATACGCAGTATTTT. Translation gives CASSLAGGLSSTDTQYF. The chain has TRBV11-2 and TRBJ2-3, with a tentative D call TRBD2 (7 bases). The V end lost 1 base, the J end lost 0 bases, and 14 bases lay between the germline ends. From germline, CDR1 is SGHAT and CDR2 FQNNGV. The CDR3 is 17 amino acids.

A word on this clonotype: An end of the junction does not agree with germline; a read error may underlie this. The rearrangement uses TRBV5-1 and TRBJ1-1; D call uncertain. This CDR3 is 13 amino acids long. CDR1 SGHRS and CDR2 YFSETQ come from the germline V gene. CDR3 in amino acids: CATSRVFGTEAFF. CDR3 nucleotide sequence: TGCGCCACCAGCCGTGTATTTGGCACTGAAGCTTTCTTT.

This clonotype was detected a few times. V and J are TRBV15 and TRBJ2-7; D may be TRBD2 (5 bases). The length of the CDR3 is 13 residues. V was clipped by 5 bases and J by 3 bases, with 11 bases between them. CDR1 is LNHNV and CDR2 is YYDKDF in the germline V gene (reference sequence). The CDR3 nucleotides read TGTGCCACCAGCGACTCCGGGAACTACGAGCAGTACTTC. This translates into CATSDSGNYEQYF.

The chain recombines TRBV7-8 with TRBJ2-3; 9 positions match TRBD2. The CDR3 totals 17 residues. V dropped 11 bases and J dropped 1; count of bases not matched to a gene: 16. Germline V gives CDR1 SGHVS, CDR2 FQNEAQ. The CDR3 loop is CAGGLFAGGLGTDTQYF. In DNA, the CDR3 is TGTGCCGGCGGACTTTTTGCGGGGGGGCTTGGCACAGATACGCAGTATTTT.

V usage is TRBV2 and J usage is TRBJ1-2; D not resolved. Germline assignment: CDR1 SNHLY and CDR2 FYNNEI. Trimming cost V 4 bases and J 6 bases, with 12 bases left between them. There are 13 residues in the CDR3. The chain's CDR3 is CASSAIPINGYTF. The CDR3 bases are TGTGCCAGCAGTGCCATACCGATAAATGGCTACACCTTC.

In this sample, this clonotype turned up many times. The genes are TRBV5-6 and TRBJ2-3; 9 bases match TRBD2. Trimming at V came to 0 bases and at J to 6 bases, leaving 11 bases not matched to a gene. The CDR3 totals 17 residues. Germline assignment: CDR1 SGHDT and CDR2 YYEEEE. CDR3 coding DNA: TGTGCCAGCAGCTTGGTGACGGGGACTAGCTTATCCGATACGCAGTATTTT. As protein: CASSLVTGTSLSDTQYF. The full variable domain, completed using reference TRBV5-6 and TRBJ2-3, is DAGVTQSPTHLIKTRGQQVTLRCSPKSGHDTVSWYQQALGQGPQFIFQYYEEEERQRGNFPDRFSGHQFPNYSSELNVNALLLGDSALYLCASSLVTGTSLSDTQYFGPGTRLTVL.

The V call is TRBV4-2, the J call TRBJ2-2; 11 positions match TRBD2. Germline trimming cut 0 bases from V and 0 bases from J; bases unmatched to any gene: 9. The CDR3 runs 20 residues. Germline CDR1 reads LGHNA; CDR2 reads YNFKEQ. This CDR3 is CASSQDVSSGGASNTGELFF. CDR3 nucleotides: TGTGCCAGCAGCCAAGATGTTAGTAGCGGGGGGGCCTCGAACACCGGGGAGCTGTTTTTT.

The CDR3 region has the DNA TGTGCCAGCAGTTACGGCTACGGCTACGAGCAGTACTTC. This gives the protein CASSYGYGYEQYF. This chain connects TRBV6-2 or TRBV6-3 to TRBJ2-7; D is undetermined. V was cut by 2 bases and J by 3 bases, with 8 bases left in between. The CDR3 extends over 13 amino acids. Germline V CDR1 and CDR2: MNHEY, SVGEGT.

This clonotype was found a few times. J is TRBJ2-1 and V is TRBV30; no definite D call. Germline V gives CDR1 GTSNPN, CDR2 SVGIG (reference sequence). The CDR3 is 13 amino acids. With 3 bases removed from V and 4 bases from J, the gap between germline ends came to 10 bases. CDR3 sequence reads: CAWRNGPYNEQFF. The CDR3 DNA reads TGTGCCTGGAGGAATGGCCCTTACAATGAGCAGTTCTTC.

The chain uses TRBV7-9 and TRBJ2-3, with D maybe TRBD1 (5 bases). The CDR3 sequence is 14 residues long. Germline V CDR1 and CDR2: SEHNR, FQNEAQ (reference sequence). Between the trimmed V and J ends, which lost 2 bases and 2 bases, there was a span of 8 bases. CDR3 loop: CASSLSDNTDTQYF. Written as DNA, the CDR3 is TGTGCCAGCAGCTTATCGGACAACACAGATACGCAGTATTTT.

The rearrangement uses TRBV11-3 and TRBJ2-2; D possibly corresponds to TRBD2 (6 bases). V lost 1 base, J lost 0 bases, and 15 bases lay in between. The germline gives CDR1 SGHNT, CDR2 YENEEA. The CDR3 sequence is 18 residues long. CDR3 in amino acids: CASSLGTTGGTNTGELFF. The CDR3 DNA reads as TGTGCCAGCAGCTTAGGTACAACCGGGGGAACGAACACCGGGGAGCTGTTTTTT.

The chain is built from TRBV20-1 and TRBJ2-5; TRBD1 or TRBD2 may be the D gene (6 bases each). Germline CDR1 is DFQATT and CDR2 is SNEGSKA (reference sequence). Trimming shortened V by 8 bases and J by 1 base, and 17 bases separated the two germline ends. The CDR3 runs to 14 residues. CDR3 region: CSFDRGDSQETQYF. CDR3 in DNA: TGCAGTTTCGATAGGGGGGATAGCCAAGAGACCCAGTACTTC.

CDR3 sequence (DNA): TGCGCCAGCAGCCCCCAAGAGGGGAAGAGGTTCGATTACATTCAGTACTTC. It encodes CASSPQEGKRFDYIQYF. The chain combines TRBV5-1 with TRBJ2-4; the D gene could be TRBD1 or TRBD2 (5 bases each). This CDR3 region has 17 residues. Trimming cost V 4 bases and J 8 bases, with 25 bases left between them. The germline V gene has CDR1 SGHRS and CDR2 YFSETQ.

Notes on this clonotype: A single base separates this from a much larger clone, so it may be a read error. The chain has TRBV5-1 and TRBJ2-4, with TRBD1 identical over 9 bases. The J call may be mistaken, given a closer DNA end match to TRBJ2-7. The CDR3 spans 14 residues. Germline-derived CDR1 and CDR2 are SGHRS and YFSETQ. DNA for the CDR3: TGCGCCAGCAGCTTGGACAGGGGGCCCTACGAGCAGTACGTC. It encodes CASSLDRGPYEQYV.